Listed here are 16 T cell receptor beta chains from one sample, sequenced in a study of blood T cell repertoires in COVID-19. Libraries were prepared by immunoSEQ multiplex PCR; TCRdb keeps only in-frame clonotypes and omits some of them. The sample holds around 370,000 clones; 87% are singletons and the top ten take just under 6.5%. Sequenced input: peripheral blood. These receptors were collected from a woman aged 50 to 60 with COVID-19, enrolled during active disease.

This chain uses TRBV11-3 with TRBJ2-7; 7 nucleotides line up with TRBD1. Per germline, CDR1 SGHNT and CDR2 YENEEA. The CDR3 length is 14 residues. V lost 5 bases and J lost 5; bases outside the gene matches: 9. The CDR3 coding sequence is TGTGCCAGCAGCCCCCTGAGGGGGCTCAACGAGCAGTACTTC. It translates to CASSPLRGLNEQYF.

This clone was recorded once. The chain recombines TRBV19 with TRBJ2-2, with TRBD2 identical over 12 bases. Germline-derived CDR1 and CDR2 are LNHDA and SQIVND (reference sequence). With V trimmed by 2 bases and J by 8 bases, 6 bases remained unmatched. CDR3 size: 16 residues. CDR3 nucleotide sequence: TGTGCCAGTAGTATAACTAGCGGGAGGTATATGGGGGAGCTGTTTTTT. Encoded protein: CASSITSGRYMGELFF.

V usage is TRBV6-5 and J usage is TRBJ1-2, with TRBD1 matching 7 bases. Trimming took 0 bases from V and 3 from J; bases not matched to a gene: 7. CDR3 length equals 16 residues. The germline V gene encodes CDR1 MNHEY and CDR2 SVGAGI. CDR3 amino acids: CASSYSATQGYYGYTF. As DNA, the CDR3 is TGTGCCAGCAGTTACTCTGCGACACAGGGGTACTATGGCTACACCTTC.

DNA for the CDR3: TGTGCCAGCAGCCCCAGGGGGCTGTCTGGCTACACCTTC. Encoded protein: CASSPRGLSGYTF. The chain employs TRBV3-1 (or the pseudogene TRBV3-2) and TRBJ1-2; TRBD1 matches at 8 bases. The CDR3 has 13 residues. Per germline, CDR1 LGHDT and CDR2 YNNKEL (reference sequence). Losses at the gene ends were 4 bases for V and 7 bases for J; bases not matched to a gene: 5.

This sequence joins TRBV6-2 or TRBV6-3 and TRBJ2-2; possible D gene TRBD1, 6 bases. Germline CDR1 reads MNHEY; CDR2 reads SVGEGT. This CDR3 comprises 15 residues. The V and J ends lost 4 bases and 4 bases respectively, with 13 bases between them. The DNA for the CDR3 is TGTGCCAGCAGTTGGTTACAGGGCGGCACCGGGGAGCTGTTTTTT. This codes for CASSWLQGGTGELFF.

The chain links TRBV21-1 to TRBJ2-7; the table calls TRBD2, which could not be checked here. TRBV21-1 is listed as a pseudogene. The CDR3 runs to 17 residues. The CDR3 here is CARDGPAITSGRYEQYF. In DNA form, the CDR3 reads TGTGCCAGGGATGGCCCCGCTATAACTAGCGGGAGATACGAGCAGTACTTC.

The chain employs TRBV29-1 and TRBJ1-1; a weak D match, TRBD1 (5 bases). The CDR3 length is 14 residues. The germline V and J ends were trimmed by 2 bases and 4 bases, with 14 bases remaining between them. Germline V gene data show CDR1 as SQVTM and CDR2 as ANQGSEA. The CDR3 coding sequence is TGCAGCGTTGAAAGCGGGGCAGTACCCACTGAAGCTTTCTTT. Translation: CSVESGAVPTEAFF.

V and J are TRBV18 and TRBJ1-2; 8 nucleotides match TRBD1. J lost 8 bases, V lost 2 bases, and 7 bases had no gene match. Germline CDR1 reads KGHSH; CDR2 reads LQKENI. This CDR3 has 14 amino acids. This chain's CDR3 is CASSPETGERGYTF. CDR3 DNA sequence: TGTGCCAGCTCACCAGAGACAGGGGAGAGGGGCTACACCTTC.

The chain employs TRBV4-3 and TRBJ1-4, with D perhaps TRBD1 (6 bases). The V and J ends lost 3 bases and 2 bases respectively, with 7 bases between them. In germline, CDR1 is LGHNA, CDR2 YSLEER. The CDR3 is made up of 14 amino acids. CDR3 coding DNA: TGCGCCAGCAGCCAGGACAGCACTAATGAAAAACTGTTTTTT. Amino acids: CASSQDSTNEKLFF.

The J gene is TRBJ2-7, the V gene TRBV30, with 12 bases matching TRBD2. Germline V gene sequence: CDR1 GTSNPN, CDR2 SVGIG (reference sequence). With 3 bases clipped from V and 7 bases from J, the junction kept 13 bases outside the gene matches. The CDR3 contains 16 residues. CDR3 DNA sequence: TGTGCCTGGAGCGGAACTAGCGGGAGGAATTCCTGGGAGCAGTACTTC. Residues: CAWSGTSGRNSWEQYF.

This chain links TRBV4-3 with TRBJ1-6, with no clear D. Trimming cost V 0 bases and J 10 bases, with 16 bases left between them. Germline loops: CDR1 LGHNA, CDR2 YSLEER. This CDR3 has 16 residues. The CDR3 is CASSQDFAAEGSPLHF. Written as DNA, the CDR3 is TGCGCCAGCAGCCAAGATTTTGCGGCAGAAGGATCACCCCTCCACTTT.

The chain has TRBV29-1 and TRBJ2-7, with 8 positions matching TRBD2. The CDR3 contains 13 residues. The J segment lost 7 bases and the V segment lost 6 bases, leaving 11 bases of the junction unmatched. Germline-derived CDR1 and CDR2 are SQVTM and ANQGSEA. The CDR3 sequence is CSVAKAGVGEQYF. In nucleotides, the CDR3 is TGCAGCGTCGCTAAAGCGGGAGTGGGTGAGCAGTACTTC.

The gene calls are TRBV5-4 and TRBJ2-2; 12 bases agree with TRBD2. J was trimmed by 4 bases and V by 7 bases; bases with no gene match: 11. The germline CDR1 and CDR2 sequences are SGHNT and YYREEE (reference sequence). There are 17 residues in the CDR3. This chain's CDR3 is CASSPRTSGKTTGELFF. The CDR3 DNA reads TGTGCCAGCTCACCTCGGACTAGCGGGAAGACCACCGGGGAGCTGTTTTTT.

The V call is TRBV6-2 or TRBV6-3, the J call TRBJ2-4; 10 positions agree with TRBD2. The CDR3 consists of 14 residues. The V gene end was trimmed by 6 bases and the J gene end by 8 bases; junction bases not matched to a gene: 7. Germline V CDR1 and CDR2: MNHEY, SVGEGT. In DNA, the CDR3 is TGTGCCAGCAGCGAAGGGACTAGCGTCGACATTCAGTACTTC. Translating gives CASSEGTSVDIQYF.

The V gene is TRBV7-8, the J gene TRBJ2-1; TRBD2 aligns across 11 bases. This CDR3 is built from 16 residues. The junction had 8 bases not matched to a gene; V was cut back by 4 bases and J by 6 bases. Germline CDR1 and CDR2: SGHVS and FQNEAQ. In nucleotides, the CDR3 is TGTGCCAGCAGCTCAGGTGAACTAGCGGGAGTCAATGAGCAGTTCTTC. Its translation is CASSSGELAGVNEQFF.

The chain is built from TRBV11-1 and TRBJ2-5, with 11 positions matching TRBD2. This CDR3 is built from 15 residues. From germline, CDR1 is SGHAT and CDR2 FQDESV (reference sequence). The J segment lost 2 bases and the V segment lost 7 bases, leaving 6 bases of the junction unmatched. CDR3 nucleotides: TGTGCCAGCACCCGACTAGCGGGAACACAAGAGACCCAGTACTTC. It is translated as CASTRLAGTQETQYF.